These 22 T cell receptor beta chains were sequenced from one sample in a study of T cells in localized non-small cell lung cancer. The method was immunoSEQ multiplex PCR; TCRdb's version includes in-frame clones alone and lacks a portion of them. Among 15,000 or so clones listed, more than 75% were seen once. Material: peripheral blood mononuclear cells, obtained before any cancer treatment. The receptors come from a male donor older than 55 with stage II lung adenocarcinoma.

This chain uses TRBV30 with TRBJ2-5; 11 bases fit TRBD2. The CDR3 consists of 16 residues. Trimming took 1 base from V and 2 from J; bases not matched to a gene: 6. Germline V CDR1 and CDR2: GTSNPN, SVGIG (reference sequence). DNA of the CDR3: TGTGCCTGGAGTGAACTAGCGGGGGATTTTCAAGAGACCCAGTACTTC. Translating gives CAWSELAGDFQETQYF.

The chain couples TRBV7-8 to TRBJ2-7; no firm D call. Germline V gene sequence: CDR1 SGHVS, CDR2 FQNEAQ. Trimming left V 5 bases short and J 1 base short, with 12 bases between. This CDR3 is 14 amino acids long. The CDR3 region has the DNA TGTGCCAGCAGCCCCCTGGCGGCTTCCTACGAGCAGTACTTC. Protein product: CASSPLAASYEQYF.

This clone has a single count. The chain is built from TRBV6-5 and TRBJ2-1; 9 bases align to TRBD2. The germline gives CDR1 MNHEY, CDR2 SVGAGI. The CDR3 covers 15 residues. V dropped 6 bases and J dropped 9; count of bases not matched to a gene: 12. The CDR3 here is CASSLKVAGVREQFF. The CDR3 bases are TGTGCCAGCAGCCTCAAGGTAGCGGGAGTCCGTGAGCAGTTCTTC.

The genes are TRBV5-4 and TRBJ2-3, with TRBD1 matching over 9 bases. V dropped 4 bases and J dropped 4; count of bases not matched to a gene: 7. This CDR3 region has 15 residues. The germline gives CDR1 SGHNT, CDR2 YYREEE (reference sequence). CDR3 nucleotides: TGTGCCAGCAGCGTAAGACAGGGGGTAGCAGATACGCAGTATTTT. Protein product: CASSVRQGVADTQYF.

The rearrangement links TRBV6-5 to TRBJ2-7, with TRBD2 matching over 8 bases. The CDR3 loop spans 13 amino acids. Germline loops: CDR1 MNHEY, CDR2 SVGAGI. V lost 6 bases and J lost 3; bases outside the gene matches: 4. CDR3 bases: TGTGCCAGCAGAAGAAGCGGGGGCTACGAGCAGTACTTC. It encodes CASRRSGGYEQYF.

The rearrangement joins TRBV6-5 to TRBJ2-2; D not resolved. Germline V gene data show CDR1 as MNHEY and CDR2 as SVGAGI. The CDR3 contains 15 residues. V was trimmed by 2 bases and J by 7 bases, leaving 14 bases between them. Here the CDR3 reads CASSYKPVASGELFF. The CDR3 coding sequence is TGTGCCAGCAGTTACAAGCCTGTCGCGAGCGGGGAGCTGTTTTTT.

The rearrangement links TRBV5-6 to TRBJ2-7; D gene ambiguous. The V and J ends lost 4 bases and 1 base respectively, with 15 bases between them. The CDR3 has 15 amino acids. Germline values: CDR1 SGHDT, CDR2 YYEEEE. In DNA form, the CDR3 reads TGTGCCAGCAGCGTCCCGGGCATTAATTCCTACGAGCAGTACTTC. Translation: CASSVPGINSYEQYF.

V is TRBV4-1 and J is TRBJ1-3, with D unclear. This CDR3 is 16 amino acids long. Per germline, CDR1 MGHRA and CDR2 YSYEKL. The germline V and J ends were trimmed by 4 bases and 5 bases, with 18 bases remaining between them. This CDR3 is CASSPSGELFRNTIYF. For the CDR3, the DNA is TGCGCCAGCAGCCCTTCCGGCGAGCTTTTTCGAAACACCATATATTTT.

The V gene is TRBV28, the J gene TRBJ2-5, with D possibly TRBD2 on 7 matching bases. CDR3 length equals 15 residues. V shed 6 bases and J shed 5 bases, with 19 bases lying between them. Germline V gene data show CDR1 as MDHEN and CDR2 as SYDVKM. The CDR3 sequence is CASSPGASGGETQYF. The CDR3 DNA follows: TGTGCCAGCAGCCCGGGGGCTAGCGGCGGCGAGACCCAGTACTTC.

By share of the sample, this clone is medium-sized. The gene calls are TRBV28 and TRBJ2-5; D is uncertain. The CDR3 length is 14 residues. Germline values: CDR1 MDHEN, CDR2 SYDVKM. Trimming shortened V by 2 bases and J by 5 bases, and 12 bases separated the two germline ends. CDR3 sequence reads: CASSLMGLDETQYF. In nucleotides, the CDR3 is TGTGCCAGCAGTTTAATGGGCCTGGATGAGACCCAGTACTTC.

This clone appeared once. The CDR3 DNA reads TGCGCCAGCAGCCCCGGGGGCCGTTATGGCTACACCTTC. It is translated as CASSPGGRYGYTF. This rearrangement joins TRBV5-1 to TRBJ1-2; tentatively, D is TRBD1 (6 bases). This CDR3 comprises 13 residues. CDR1 is SGHRS, CDR2 YFSETQ, per germline. Between the trimmed V and J ends, which lost 4 bases and 5 bases, there was a span of 12 bases.

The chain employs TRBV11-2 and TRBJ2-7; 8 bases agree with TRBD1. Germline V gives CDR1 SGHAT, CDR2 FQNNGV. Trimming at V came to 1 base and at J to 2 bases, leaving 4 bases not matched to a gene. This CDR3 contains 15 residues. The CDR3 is CASSLGSGGPYEQYF. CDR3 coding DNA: TGTGCCAGCAGCTTAGGGTCAGGGGGCCCCTACGAGCAGTACTTC.

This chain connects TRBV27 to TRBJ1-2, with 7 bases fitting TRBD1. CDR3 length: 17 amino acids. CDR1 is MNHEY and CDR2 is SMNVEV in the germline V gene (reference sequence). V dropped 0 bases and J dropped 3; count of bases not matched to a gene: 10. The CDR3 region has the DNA TGTGCCAGCAGTTTATCGCTACAGGGGCGGTACGACTATGGCTACACCTTC. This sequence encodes CASSLSLQGRYDYGYTF.

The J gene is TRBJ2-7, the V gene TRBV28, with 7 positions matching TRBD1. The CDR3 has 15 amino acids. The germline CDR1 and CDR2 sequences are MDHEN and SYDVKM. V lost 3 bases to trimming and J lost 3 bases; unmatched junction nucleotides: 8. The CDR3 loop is CASSFLGGPLYEQYF. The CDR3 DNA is TGTGCCAGCAGTTTTTTAGGGGGCCCCCTCTACGAGCAGTACTTC.

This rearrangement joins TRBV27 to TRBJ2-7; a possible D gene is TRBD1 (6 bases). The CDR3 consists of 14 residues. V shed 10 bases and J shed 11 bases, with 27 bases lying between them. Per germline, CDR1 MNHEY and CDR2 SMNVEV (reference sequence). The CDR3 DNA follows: TGTGCCACCAGGAAACACGGGACAAACATGCGGGAGTACTTC. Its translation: CATRKHGTNMREYF.

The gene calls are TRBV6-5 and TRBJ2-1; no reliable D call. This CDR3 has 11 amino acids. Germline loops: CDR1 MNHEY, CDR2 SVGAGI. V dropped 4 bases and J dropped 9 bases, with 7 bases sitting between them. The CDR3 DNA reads TGTGCCAGCAGTTCCCGAAGTGAGCAGTTCTTC. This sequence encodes CASSSRSEQFF.

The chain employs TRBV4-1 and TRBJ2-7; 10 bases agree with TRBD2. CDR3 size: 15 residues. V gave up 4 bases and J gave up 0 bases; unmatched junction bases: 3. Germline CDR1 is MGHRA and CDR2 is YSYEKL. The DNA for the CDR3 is TGCGCCAGCAGCCCTTCTAGCGGGAGCTCCTACGAGCAGTACTTC. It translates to CASSPSSGSSYEQYF.

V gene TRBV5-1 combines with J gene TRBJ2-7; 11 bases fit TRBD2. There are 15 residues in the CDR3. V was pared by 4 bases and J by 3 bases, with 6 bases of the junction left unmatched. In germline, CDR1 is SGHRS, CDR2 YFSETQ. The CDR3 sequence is CASSVAGTSGYEQYF. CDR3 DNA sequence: TGCGCCAGCAGCGTGGCCGGGACTAGCGGCTACGAGCAGTACTTC. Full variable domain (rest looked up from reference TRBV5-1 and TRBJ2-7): KAGVTQTPRYLIKTRGQQVTLSCSPISGHRSVSWYQQTPGQGLQFLFEYFSETQRNKGNFPGRFSGRQFSNSRSEMNVSTLELGDSALYLCASSVAGTSGYEQYFGPGTRLTVT.

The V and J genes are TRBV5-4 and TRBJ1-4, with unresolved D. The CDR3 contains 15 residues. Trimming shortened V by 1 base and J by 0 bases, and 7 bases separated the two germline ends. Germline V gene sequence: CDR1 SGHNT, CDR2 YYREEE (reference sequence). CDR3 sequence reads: CASSLRRATNEKLFF. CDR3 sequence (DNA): TGTGCCAGCAGCTTGAGGCGGGCAACTAATGAAAAACTGTTTTTT.

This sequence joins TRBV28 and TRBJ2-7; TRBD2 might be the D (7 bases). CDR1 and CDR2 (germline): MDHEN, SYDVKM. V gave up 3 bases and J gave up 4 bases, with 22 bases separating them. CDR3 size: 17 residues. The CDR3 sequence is CASSFNGLGGTLYEQYF. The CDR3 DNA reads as TGTGCCAGCAGTTTTAATGGACTGGGAGGGACACTTTACGAGCAGTACTTC.

CDR3 loop: CASSIPGSSGNTIYF. In DNA form, the CDR3 reads TGTGCCAGTAGTATTCCAGGGAGCTCTGGAAACACCATATATTTT. This chain links TRBV19 with TRBJ1-3; possible D gene TRBD1, 5 bases. The CDR3 consists of 15 residues. Between the trimmed V and J ends, which lost 3 bases and 0 bases, there was a span of 9 bases. Germline assignment: CDR1 LNHDA and CDR2 SQIVND (reference sequence).

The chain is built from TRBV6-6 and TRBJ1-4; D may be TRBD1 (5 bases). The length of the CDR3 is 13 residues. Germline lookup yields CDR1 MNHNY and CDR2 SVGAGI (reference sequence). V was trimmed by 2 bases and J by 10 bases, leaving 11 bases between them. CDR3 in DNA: TGTGCCAGCAGTTACACCTCGGGGGGAAAACTGTTTTTT. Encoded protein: CASSYTSGGKLFF.